This T cell receptor (beta chain) was identified during a study of blood T cell repertoires in COVID-19. In the study overall: Whether acute or convalescent, the COVID-19 samples came from the United States, Italy and Spain. Sources were T cells, B-cell-depleted T cells, or PBMCs; the material itself was cDNA or gDNA.

Study processing details: It was from reference gene primer amplification that nucleated cell counts were estimated. Here immunoSEQ multiplex PCR was the method, and the copy in TCRdb shows in-frame clones only, minus some. The V and J calls and clone size were taken over from that table, and D and trimming were inferred from the DNA. The table records some 250,000 clones, about three quarters of them present only once. The CDR3 is 15 amino acids. V lost 7 bases, J lost 12 bases, and 22 bases lay in between. CDR1 and CDR2 (germline): SNHLY, FYNNEI. Sample: peripheral blood. The chain recombines TRBV2 with TRBJ1-6, with D unresolved. The source of this sequence is an elderly woman with acute or convalescent COVID-19. CDR3 coding DNA: TGTGCCAGCAAGGCGGTCGTCCAGCCTATTCAACCCCTCCACTTT. This encodes CASKAVVQPIQPLHF. Combining the CDR3 with reference TRBV2 and TRBJ1-6 gives the whole variable domain EPEVTQTPSHQVTQMGQEVILRCVPISNHLYFYWYRQILGQKVEFLVSFYNNEISEKSEIFDDQFSVERPDGSNFTLKIRSTKLEDSAMYFCASKAVVQPIQPLHFGNGTRLTVT.